This T cell receptor (beta chain) originates from a study of blood T cells in healthy people across ages. There are 14 residues in the CDR3. Germline V gene lookup returns CDR1 SSHAT and CDR2 FNYEAQ (reference sequence). A second PCR, run for roughly 7 to 12 cycles, used a sample-barcoded 5' primer plus a J-beta primer mix. Via MiXCR, TCRdb re-called the 5' RACE reads, giving one row per CDR3 protein. Of about 1.8 million distinct CDR3 sequences listed, around 50% were seen once; the top ten hold approximately 2.1%. This clonotype was seen a few times. The junction differs from germline at one of its ends, possibly a read error.

This clonotype was obtained from a woman aged 40-49 years in good health. The sequencing sample was made of blood. This rearrangement joins TRBV7-7 to TRBJ2-5, with D perhaps assigned TRBD1 or TRBD2 (6 bases each). DNA for the CDR3: TGTGCTAGCAGCTACAGGGTGGGAGGAGAGACCCAGTACTTC. It specifies CASSYRVGGETQYF.